These T cell receptor beta chains were read from a single sample in a study of blood T cell repertoires in COVID-19. This table comes from immunoSEQ multiplex PCR, and its TCRdb copy is limited to in-frame clones, with some not included. The sample records about 160,000 clones, 80% to 90% being singletons. Sequencing used PBMCs or T cells enriched from blood (not recorded which). These receptors all stem from a man aged 50 or older who had recovered from COVID-19. Each CDR3 is given with its conserved first and last residue. The D gene is left open where the match is weak. Not all rows give a size; the values are once, few, many and, for expanded clones, a class.

NA	TRBV19	NA	TRBJ2-1	TGTGCCGTTCCCCCGGTGGGCGGGGTTAACAATGAGCAGTTCTTC	CAVPPVGGVNNEQFF
NA	TRBV18	TRBD2	TRBJ2-5	TGTGCCAGCTCACCACCGGGACTAAAAAACCAAGAGACCCAGTACTTC	CASSPPGLKNQETQYF
NA	TRBV6-2/TRBV6-3	TRBD2	TRBJ2-2	TGTGCCAGCAGTTACCCCAGGACTAGCGGGGGGGCATGGACCGGGGAGCTGTTTTTT	CASSYPRTSGGAWTGELFF
NA	TRBV5-1	TRBD2	TRBJ2-5	TGCGCCAGCAGCTACGGGCGGGGGGTCCAAGAGACCCAGTACTTC	CASSYGRGVQETQYF
NA	TRBV18	TRBD2	TRBJ2-2	TGTGCCAGCTCACGAACCTCCGGGACTAGCGGACCCACCGGGGAGCTGTTTTTT	CASSRTSGTSGPTGELFF
NA	TRBV2	NA	TRBJ2-5	TGTGCCAGCAGTGAGGGTTGGGTGCGGGGTCGGGAGACCCAGTACTTC	CASSEGWVRGRETQYF
NA	TRBV9	TRBD1	TRBJ2-5	TGTGCCAGCAGCCTGCGGACAGGGAGGGAGACCCAGTACTTC	CASSLRTGRETQYF
NA	TRBV5-1	TRBD1	TRBJ2-2	TGCGCCAGCAGCCCACAGGGGGGCACCGGGGAGCTGTTTTTT	CASSPQGGTGELFF
NA	TRBV18	NA	TRBJ1-5	TGTGCCAGCTCACAGCAGGGTAGCAATCAGCCCCAGCATTTT	CASSQQGSNQPQHF
NA	TRBV7-8	TRBD1	TRBJ2-4	TGTGCCAGCAGCTTAGTCTGGGACAGGGGTCGGACGTTTTCCCGAAACATTCAGTACTTC	CASSLVWDRGRTFSRNIQYF
NA	TRBV4-2	TRBD2	TRBJ2-5	TGTGCCAGCAGCCTAGGAGGACTAGCGGGGGGACAAGAGACCCAGTACTTC	CASSLGGLAGGQETQYF
NA	TRBV7-6	NA	TRBJ1-5	TGTGCCAGCAGCCCCAGGGAGGGATCCAATCAGCCCCAGCATTTT	CASSPREGSNQPQHF
NA	TRBV7-2	TRBD1	TRBJ2-7	TGTGCCAGCAGCATCGGACAGGGGAGCTCCTACGAGCAGTACTTC	CASSIGQGSSYEQYF
many	TRBV11-2	NA	TRBJ1-2	TGTGCCAGCAGCTCTTATTTCGGAGCTAACTATGGCTACACCTTC	CASSSYFGANYGYTF
NA	TRBV2	TRBD1	TRBJ2-5	TGTGCCAGCAGTGAAGGGGGCAGGGGGGAGACCCAGTACTTC	CASSEGGRGETQYF
NA	TRBV15	NA	TRBJ1-2	TGTGCCACCAGCAGCATTATACTTGAGGGTGGCTACACCTTC	CATSSIILEGGYTF
medium-sized	TRBV7-9	NA	TRBJ1-6	TGTGCCAGCAGCTTAGGGGGAGGGGGACTCTCCTATAATTCACCCCTCCACTTT	CASSLGGGGLSYNSPLHF
few	TRBV7-8	NA	TRBJ1-6	TGTGCCAGCAGCCCACATCCCGGGAATAATTCACCCCTCCACTTT	CASSPHPGNNSPLHF
NA	TRBV7-3	NA	TRBJ2-1	TGTGCCAGCAGTCGAAGCGGAGACTCCTACAATGAGCAGTTCTTC	CASSRSGDSYNEQFF
few	TRBV11-3	TRBD1	TRBJ1-6	TGTGCCAGCAGCTTCGACAGGGCCCTACATTCACCCCTCCACTTT	CASSFDRALHSPLHF
few	TRBV20-1	NA	TRBJ1-4	TGCAGTGCTAGTAGGACAGCTAATGAAAAACTGTTTTTT	CSASRTANEKLFF
NA	TRBV11-3	NA	TRBJ2-7	TGTGCCAGCAGCTCTGTGAGGGGGTATGCCTACGAGCAGTACTTC	CASSSVRGYAYEQYF
once	TRBV5-6	NA	TRBJ1-2	TGTGCCAGCAGCTTATTCGGGAGTCTTTATGGAGGCTACACCTTC	CASSLFGSLYGGYTF
NA	TRBV5-1	TRBD1	TRBJ2-7	TGCGCCAGCAGCCCCGACAGGGTCTCCTACGAGCAGTACTTC	CASSPDRVSYEQYF
NA	TRBV5-6	NA	TRBJ1-4	TGTGCCAGCAGCTTGCGGCGATCGGGAAAACTGTTTTTT	CASSLRRSGKLFF
NA	TRBV6-5	TRBD2	TRBJ2-7	TGTGCGACCAGGCCCAGCGGGGTTTACGAGCAGTACTTC	CATRPSGVYEQYF
NA	TRBV2	NA	TRBJ1-4	TGTGCCAGCAGACGATTATACAGGGCTACTAATGAAAAACTGTTTTTT	CASRRLYRATNEKLFF